This T cell receptor beta chain comes out of a study of cytomegalovirus exposure and HLA in healthy donors. There are 15 residues in the CDR3. The germline gives CDR1 MRHNA, CDR2 SNTAGT. J was trimmed by 6 bases and V by 2 bases; bases with no gene match: 0. Study observations and caveats: Earlier analysis yielded a pattern in which most TCR beta V segments were productive about 87% or about 30% of the time.

Vbeta (60) and Jbeta (13) primers were used in the PCR. Produced via immunoSEQ multiplex PCR; TCRdb's table is partial and in-frame only. Here the sample spans about 98,000 clones, about four fifths being singletons. This clone turned up a few times. The antigen remains undetermined. The chain uses TRBV6-4 and TRBJ2-1, with 14 nucleotides matching TRBD2. This sequence originates from a human donor in good health. Sequencing was performed on PBMCs. This CDR3 is CASSDGTSGGNEQFF. Written as DNA, the CDR3 is TGTGCCAGCAGTGACGGGACTAGCGGGGGCAATGAGCAGTTCTTC.